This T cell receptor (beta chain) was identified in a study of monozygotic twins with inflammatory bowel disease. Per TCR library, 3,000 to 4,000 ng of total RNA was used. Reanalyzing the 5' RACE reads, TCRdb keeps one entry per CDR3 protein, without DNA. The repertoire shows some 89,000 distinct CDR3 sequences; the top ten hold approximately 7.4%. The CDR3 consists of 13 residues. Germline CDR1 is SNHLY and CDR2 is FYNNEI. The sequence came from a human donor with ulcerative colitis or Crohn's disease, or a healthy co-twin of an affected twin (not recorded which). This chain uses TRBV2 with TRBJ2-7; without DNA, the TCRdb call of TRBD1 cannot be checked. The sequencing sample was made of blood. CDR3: CASRTGEIYEQYF.